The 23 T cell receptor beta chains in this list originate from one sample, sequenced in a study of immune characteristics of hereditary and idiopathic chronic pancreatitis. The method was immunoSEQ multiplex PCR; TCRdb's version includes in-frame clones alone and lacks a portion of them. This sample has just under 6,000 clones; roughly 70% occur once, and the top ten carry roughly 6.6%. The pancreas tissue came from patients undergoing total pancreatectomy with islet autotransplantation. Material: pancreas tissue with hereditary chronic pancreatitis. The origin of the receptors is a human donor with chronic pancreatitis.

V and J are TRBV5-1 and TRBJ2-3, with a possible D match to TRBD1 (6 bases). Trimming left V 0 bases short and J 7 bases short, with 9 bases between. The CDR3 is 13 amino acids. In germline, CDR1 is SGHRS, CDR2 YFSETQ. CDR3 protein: CASSLDREYTQYF. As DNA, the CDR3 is TGCGCCAGCAGCTTGGACAGGGAGTATACGCAGTATTTT.

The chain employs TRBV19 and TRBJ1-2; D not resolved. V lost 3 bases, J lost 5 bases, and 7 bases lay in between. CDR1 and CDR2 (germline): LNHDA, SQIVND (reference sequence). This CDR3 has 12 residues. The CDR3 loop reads CASSIAAYGYTF. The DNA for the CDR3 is TGTGCCAGTAGTATCGCAGCATATGGCTACACCTTC.

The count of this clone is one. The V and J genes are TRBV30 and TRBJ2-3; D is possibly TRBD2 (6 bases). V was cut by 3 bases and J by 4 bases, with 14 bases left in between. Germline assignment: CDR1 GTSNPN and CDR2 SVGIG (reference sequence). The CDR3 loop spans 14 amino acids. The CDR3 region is CAWSRDSRADTQYF. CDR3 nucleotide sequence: TGTGCCTGGAGCCGGGACTCCCGTGCAGATACGCAGTATTTT.

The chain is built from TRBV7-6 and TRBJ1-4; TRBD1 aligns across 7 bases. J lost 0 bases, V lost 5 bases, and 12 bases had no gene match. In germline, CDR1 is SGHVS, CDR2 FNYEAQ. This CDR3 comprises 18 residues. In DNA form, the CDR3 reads TGTGCCAGCAGCCCCCAGGACAGGTCAGACGCAACTAATGAAAAACTGTTTTTT. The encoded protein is CASSPQDRSDATNEKLFF.

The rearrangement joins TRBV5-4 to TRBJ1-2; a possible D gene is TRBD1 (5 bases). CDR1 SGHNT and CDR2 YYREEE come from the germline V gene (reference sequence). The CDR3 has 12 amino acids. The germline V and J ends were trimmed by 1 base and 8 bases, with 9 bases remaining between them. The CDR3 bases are TGTGCCAGCAGCTTGTCTCAGGGCGGCTACACCTTC. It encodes CASSLSQGGYTF.

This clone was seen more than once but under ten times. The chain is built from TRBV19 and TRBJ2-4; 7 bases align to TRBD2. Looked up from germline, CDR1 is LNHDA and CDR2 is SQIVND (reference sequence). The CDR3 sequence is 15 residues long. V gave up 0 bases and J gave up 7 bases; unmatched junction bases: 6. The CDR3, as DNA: TGTGCCAGTAGTATAGATAGCGGGCCCCGGAACATTCAGTACTTC. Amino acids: CASSIDSGPRNIQYF.

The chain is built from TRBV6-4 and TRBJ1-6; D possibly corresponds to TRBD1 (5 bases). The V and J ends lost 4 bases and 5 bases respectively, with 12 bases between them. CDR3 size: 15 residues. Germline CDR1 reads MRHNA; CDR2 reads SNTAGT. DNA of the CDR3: TGTGCCAGCAGTGGTGAGGCAGGGAATAATTCACCCCTCCACTTT. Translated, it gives CASSGEAGNNSPLHF.

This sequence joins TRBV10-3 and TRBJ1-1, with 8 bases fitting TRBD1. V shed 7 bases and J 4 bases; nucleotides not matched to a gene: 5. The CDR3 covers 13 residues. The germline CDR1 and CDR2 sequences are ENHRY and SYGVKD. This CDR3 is CAITQGAGTEAFF. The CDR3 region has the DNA TGTGCCATCACCCAGGGGGCGGGCACTGAAGCTTTCTTT.

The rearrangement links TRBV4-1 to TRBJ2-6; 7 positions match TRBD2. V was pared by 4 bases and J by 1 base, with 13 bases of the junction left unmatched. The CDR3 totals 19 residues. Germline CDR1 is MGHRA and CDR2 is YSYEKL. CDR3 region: CASSPGRARATSGANVLTF. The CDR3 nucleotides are TGCGCCAGCAGCCCAGGGAGGGCCAGGGCTACTTCTGGGGCCAACGTCCTGACTTTC.

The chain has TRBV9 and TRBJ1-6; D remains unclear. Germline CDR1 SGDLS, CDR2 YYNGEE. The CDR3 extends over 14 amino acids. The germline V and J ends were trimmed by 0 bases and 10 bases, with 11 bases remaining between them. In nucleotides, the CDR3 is TGTGCCAGCAGCGTAGGGCAGACCCGATCACCCCTCCACTTT. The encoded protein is CASSVGQTRSPLHF.

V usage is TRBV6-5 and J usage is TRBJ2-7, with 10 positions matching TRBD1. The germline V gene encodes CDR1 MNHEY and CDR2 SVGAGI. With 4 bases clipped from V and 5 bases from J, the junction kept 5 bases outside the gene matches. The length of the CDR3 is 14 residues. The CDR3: CASSFRDRGDEQYF. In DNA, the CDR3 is TGTGCCAGCAGTTTCCGGGACAGGGGCGACGAGCAGTACTTC.

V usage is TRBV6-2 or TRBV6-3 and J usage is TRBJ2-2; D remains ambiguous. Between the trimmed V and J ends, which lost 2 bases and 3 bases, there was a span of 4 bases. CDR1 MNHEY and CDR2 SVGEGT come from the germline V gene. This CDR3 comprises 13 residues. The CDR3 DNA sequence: TGTGCCAGCAGTTACAGGGACACCGGGGAGCTGTTTTTT. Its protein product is CASSYRDTGELFF.

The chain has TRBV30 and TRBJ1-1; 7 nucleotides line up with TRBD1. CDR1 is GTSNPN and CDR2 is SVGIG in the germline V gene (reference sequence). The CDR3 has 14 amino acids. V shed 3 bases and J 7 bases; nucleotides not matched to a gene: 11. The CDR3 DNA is TGTGCCTGGAGCTTAAATTCGGACAGGTTTGAAGCTTTCTTT. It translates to CAWSLNSDRFEAFF.

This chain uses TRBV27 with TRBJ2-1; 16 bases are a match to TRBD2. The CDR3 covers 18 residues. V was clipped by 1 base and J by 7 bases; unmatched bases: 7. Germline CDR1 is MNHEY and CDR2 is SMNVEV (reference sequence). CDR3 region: CASSLWGLAGGPWNEQFF. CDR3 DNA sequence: TGTGCCAGCAGTTTATGGGGACTAGCGGGGGGGCCATGGAATGAGCAGTTCTTC.

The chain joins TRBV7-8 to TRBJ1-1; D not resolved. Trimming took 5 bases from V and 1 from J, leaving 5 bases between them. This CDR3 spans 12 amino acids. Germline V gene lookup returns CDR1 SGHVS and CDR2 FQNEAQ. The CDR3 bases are TGTGCCAGCAGCCATGGGAACACTGAAGCTTTCTTT. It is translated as CASSHGNTEAFF.

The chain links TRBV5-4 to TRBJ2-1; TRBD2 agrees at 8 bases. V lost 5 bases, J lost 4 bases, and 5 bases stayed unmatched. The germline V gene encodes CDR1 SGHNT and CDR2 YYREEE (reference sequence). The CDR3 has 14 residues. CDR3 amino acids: CASSYQRGYNEQFF. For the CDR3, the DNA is TGTGCCAGCAGTTACCAGCGGGGGTACAATGAGCAGTTCTTC. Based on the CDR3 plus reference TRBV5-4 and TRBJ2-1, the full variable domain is ETGVTQSPTHLIKTRGQQVTLRCSSQSGHNTVSWYQQALGQGPQFIFQYYREEENGRGNFPPRFSGLQFPNYSSELNVNALELDDSALYLCASSYQRGYNEQFFGPGTRLTVL.

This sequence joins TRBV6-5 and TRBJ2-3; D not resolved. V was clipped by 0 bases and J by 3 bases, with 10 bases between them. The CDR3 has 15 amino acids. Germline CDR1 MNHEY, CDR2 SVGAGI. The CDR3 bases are TGTGCCAGCAGTTACTCTAGGGATGGGACAGATACGCAGTATTTT. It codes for CASSYSRDGTDTQYF.

In DNA, the CDR3 is TGTGCCAGCAGTGACATACCGGGACAGGGAAGGAATGAGCAGTTCTTC. This gives the protein CASSDIPGQGRNEQFF. The chain carries TRBV6-4 and TRBJ2-1; 9 bases fit TRBD1. The CDR3 is made up of 16 amino acids. With 2 bases clipped from V and 7 bases from J, the junction kept 9 bases outside the gene matches. CDR1 and CDR2 (germline): MRHNA, SNTAGT.

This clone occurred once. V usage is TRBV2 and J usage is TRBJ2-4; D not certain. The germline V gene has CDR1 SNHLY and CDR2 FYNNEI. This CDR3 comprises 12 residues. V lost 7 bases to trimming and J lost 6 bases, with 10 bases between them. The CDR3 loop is CASKKDGNIQYF. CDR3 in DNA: TGTGCCAGCAAAAAGGACGGAAACATTCAGTACTTC.

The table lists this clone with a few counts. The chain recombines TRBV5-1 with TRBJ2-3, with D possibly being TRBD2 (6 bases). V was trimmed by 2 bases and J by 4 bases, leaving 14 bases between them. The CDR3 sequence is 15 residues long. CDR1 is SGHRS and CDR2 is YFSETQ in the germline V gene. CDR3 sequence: CASSLGGKGADTQYF. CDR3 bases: TGCGCCAGCAGCTTAGGAGGGAAGGGAGCAGATACGCAGTATTTT. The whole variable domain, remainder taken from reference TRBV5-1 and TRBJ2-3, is KAGVTQTPRYLIKTRGQQVTLSCSPISGHRSVSWYQQTPGQGLQFLFEYFSETQRNKGNFPGRFSGRQFSNSRSEMNVSTLELGDSALYLCASSLGGKGADTQYFGPGTRLTVL.

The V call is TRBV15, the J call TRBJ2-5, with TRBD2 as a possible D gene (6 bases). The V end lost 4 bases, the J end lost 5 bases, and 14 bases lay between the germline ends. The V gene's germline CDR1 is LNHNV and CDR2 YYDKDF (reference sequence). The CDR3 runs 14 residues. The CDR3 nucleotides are TGTGCCACCAGCAATAGGGGAGGTAGGGAGACCCAGTACTTC. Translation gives CATSNRGGRETQYF.

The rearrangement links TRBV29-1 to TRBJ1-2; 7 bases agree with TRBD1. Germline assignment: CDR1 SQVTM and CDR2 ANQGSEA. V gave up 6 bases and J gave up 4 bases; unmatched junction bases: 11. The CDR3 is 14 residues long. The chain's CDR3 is CSVGGQENSYGYTF. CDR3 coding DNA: TGCAGCGTGGGCGGACAGGAGAACTCCTATGGCTACACCTTC.

The CDR3 nucleotides read TGTGCCAGCAGCGTAGGGGCGATCGAGCGACAAGAGACCCAGTACTTC. Its translation is CASSVGAIERQETQYF. The chain links TRBV9 to TRBJ2-5, with D hard to call. The CDR3 is 16 amino acids. From germline, CDR1 is SGDLS and CDR2 YYNGEE. V was clipped by 0 bases and J by 2 bases, with 14 bases between them.